This T cell receptor beta chain was captured in a study of T cell responses to AZD1222 COVID-19 vaccine. General study results and limits: As reported, nearly half of all spike-specific TCRs target variant regions that are unmutated. Donors in the cohort were predominantly white British and more often female, and clonal diversity was possibly underestimated.

Clones were read by immunoSEQ multiplex PCR, and TCRdb kept only the in-frame ones, dropping some. This table holds some 280,000 clones, roughly 93% found once. On this clone itself: Its antigen is unidentified.

The sequence derives from an adult who received the AZD1222 COVID-19 vaccine. The material sequenced was peripheral blood, taken 28 days after the second AZD1222 dose.

CDR3 in amino acids: CASSATGQGINTIYF. In DNA form, the CDR3 reads TGTGCCAGCAGCGCCACTGGACAGGGGATAAACACCATATATTTT. The gene calls are TRBV5-6 and TRBJ1-3; 9 nucleotides line up with TRBD1. CDR1 and CDR2 from the germline V gene are SGHDT and YYEEEE. With 4 bases clipped from V and 6 bases from J, the junction kept 8 bases outside the gene matches. The CDR3 has 15 amino acids.